What follows is one T cell receptor (beta chain) and its context. This PCR relied on a set of 60 Vbeta primers and 13 Jbeta primers. The protocol was immunoSEQ multiplex PCR, while the TCRdb copy is restricted to in-frame clones and leaves out a portion. The sample includes around 140,000 clones, over 70% of them seen just once. This entry is derived from a study of cytomegalovirus exposure and HLA in healthy donors. Germline loops: CDR1 GTSNPN, CDR2 SVGIG (reference sequence). CDR3 length equals 11 residues. Trimming removed 7 bases from V and 5 bases from J, with 11 bases in between. This cohort consisted of healthy bone marrow donors. There were likely unrecorded immune exposures, though donors were nominally healthy when sampled.

This TCR derives from a woman younger than 30 in good health and CMV-seronegative. Sequencing was carried out using PBMCs. This sequence joins TRBV30 and TRBJ2-5; D gene unclear. CDR3 residues: CAYSRRETQYF. The CDR3 coding sequence is TGTGCCTATTCGAGGCGGGAGACCCAGTACTTC.